Reported below is one T cell receptor (beta chain). V gave up 5 bases and J gave up 7 bases; unmatched junction bases: 15. The CDR3 spans 17 residues. CDR1 and CDR2 from the germline V gene are LGHNA and YNFKEQ. The repertoire was sequenced with immunoSEQ multiplex PCR; TCRdb's copy has only in-frame clones and lacks some. The data contain tens of thousands of clones, roughly 92% of them singletons. The record originates from a study of T cell changes during pregnancy in multiple sclerosis. The V and J genes are TRBV4-2 and TRBJ2-2, with TRBD2 matching 8 bases. This TCR was sampled from a female donor with multiple sclerosis, enrolled in a pregnancy study. The specimen was peripheral blood, collected in the first trimester of pregnancy. In nucleotides, the CDR3 is TGTGCCAGCAGCGAGTCCTCGGGGGGGAATTTGGTCGGGGAGCTGTTTTTT. Translation: CASSESSGGNLVGELFF.